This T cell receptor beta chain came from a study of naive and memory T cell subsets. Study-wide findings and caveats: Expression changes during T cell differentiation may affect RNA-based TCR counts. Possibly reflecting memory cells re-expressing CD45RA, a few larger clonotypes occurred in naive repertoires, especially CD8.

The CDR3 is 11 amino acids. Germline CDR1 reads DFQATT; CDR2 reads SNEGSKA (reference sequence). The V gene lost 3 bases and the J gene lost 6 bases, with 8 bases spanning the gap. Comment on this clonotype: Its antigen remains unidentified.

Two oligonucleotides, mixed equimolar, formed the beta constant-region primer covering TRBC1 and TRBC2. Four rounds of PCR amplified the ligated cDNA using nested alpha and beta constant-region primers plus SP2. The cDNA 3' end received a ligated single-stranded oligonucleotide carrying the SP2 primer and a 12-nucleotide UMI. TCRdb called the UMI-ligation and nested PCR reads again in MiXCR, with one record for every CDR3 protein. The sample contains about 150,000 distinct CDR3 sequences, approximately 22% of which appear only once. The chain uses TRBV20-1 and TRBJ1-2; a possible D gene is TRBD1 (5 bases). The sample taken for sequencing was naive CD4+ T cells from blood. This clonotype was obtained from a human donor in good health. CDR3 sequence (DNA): TGCAGTGCTAGTGCGGGGGATGGCTACACCTTC. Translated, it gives CSASAGDGYTF.